Below, one T cell receptor beta chain is given with its context. Its specificity is unknown. Mismatch with germline at one junction end may stem from a read error. This entry is derived from a study of a mutant IDH1 vaccine in newly diagnosed glioma. The wider study: Mean patient age was around 40 years; approximately 62% were male and 37.5% female.

Germline values: CDR1 MNHEY, CDR2 SMNVEV (reference sequence). There are 14 residues in the CDR3. The time point here: week 35, safety follow-up. Vaccination comprised doses that each held 300 ug of mutant IDH1 20-mer peptide, plus topical imiquimod. The table came from immunoSEQ multiplex PCR; TCRdb's copy has only in-frame clones and leaves some out. This table has roughly 69,000 clones, around 87% appearing once. This sample comprised PBMCs, obtained from a glioma patient whose treatment included an IDH1 peptide vaccine. This receptor was taken from a man aged 25-45 years with glioma. The V and J genes are TRBV27 and TRBJ2-1; TRBD2 agrees at 7 bases. The chain's CDR3 is CASSFRTRGDEQLF. CDR3 nucleotide sequence: TGTGCCAGCAGTTTTCGGACTCGGGGGGATGAGCAGCTCTTC.